This entry concerns a single TCR beta chain. The sample is drawn from a study of T cells after yellow fever vaccination. TCRdb re-called the 5' RACE reads with MiXCR, one entry per CDR3 protein. The table includes some 80,000 distinct CDR3 sequences, approximately 12% detected once. This CDR3 is built from 18 residues. V was clipped by 0 bases and J by 4 bases; unmatched bases: 12. Germline lookup yields CDR1 MNHEY and CDR2 SVGAGI. This TCR derives from a man between 18 and 29 years old who received the YFV17D yellow fever vaccine. V is TRBV6-5 and J is TRBJ1-1, with 9 bases lining up with TRBD1. Sequenced material: CD8+ T cells not binding an NS4B(214-222) dextramer, sorted from PBMCs, taken roughly 20 days after the first yellow fever vaccination. CDR3 sequence: CASSYSGQGNLLSTEAFF. CDR3 nucleotides: TGTGCCAGCAGTTACTCGGGACAGGGTAATCTGTTGAGCACTGAAGCTTTCTTT.